Following are 28 T cell receptor beta chains from one sample sequenced in a study of blood T cell repertoires in COVID-19. Generated by immunoSEQ multiplex PCR, the TCRdb table keeps only in-frame clones and is missing some. The sample has 400,000 to 550,000 clones; 70% to 90% are singletons. Sample: PBMCs or T cells enriched from blood (not recorded which). Source of these receptors: a woman aged 18-35 years with acute COVID-19.

This sequence joins TRBV5-4 and TRBJ2-2, with D possibly TRBD2 on 6 matching bases. This CDR3 contains 17 residues. CDR1 and CDR2 (germline): SGHNT, YYREEE (reference sequence). V dropped 0 bases and J dropped 0 bases, with 12 bases sitting between them. CDR3 protein: CASSLGGLSSNTGELFF. The CDR3 DNA follows: TGTGCCAGCAGCTTGGGGGGACTGTCCTCGAACACCGGGGAGCTGTTTTTT.

The chain uses TRBV7-5 and TRBJ2-3; the table's D call, TRBD2, has no DNA check behind it. TRBV7-5 is labeled a pseudogene. The CDR3 extends over 16 amino acids. CDR3 sequence reads: CVDTGTSGGFTDTQYF. In DNA, the CDR3 is TGTGTCGATACCGGGACTAGCGGGGGTTTCACAGATACGCAGTATTTT.

The chain recombines TRBV13 with TRBJ1-2; 8 bases line up with TRBD1. The V and J ends lost 0 bases and 6 bases, in that order; junction bases with no gene match: 3. This CDR3 contains 14 residues. The germline CDR1 and CDR2 sequences are PRHDT and FYEKMQ (reference sequence). The CDR3: CASSLGLTGDGYTF. In DNA, the CDR3 is TGTGCCAGCAGCTTAGGCCTGACAGGGGATGGCTACACCTTC. Using reference TRBV13 and TRBJ1-2 for the parts outside the CDR3, the full variable domain is AAGVIQSPRHLIKEKRETATLKCYPIPRHDTVYWYQQGPGQDPQFLISFYEKMQSDKGSIPDRFSAQQFSDYHSELNMSSLELGDSALYFCASSLGLTGDGYTFGSGTRLTVV.

The V gene is TRBV9, the J gene TRBJ1-1; 7 bases line up with TRBD1. J was trimmed by 3 bases and V by 2 bases; bases with no gene match: 4. The CDR3 contains 14 residues. The germline CDR1 and CDR2 sequences are SGDLS and YYNGEE. The DNA of the CDR3 is TGTGCCAGCAGCGTTGGACAGGAGTACACTGAAGCTTTCTTT. Its translation is CASSVGQEYTEAFF. Full variable domain (remainder filled in from reference TRBV9 and TRBJ1-1): DSGVTQTPKHLITATGQRVTLRCSPRSGDLSVYWYQQSLDQGLQFLIQYYNGEERAKGNILERFSAQQFPDLHSELNLSSLELGDSALYFCASSVGQEYTEAFFGQGTRLTVV.

The chain recombines TRBV5-1 with TRBJ1-4, with 9 positions matching TRBD1. CDR3 length: 15 residues. Germline V gives CDR1 SGHRS, CDR2 YFSETQ. The V gene end was trimmed by 4 bases and the J gene end by 6 bases; junction bases not matched to a gene: 7. CDR3 nucleotides: TGCGCCAGCAGCGGGGACAGGGATTTGGATGAAAAACTGTTTTTT. This translates into CASSGDRDLDEKLFF. Variable domain in full (rest from reference TRBV5-1 and TRBJ1-4): KAGVTQTPRYLIKTRGQQVTLSCSPISGHRSVSWYQQTPGQGLQFLFEYFSETQRNKGNFPGRFSGRQFSNSRSEMNVSTLELGDSALYLCASSGDRDLDEKLFFGSGTQLSVL.

This clone came up many times. V and J are TRBV20-1 and TRBJ2-1, with D maybe TRBD1 (7 bases). Per the germline V gene, CDR1 is DFQATT and CDR2 is SNEGSKA (reference sequence). This CDR3 has 11 amino acids. V lost 6 bases to trimming and J lost 8 bases, with 11 bases between them. CDR3 sequence: CSARGDHEQFF. CDR3 in DNA: TGCAGTGCCAGGGGGGACCATGAGCAGTTCTTC.

The chain links TRBV4-1 to TRBJ2-7; 10 bases align to TRBD1. This CDR3 spans 15 amino acids. J lost 3 bases, V lost 4 bases, and 6 bases had no gene match. Germline-derived CDR1 and CDR2 are MGHRA and YSYEKL. The CDR3 DNA sequence: TGCGCCAGCAGCCCGGTAGGGGACAGGGGCTACGAGCAGTACTTC. Translation: CASSPVGDRGYEQYF.

This chain links TRBV10-3 with TRBJ1-1; maybe TRBD1 (6 bases). Germline V CDR1 and CDR2: ENHRY, SYGVKD. The CDR3 runs to 14 residues. V was cut by 2 bases and J by 5 bases, with 12 bases left in between. CDR3 residues: CAISELTGRTEAFF. The CDR3 bases are TGTGCCATCAGTGAGCTGACAGGTCGGACTGAAGCTTTCTTT.

The rearrangement joins TRBV4-1 to TRBJ1-5, with 10 bases matching TRBD1. The junction had 2 bases not matched to a gene; V was cut back by 2 bases and J by 4 bases. This CDR3 comprises 15 residues. CDR1 MGHRA and CDR2 YSYEKL come from the germline V gene. CDR3 nucleotide sequence: TGCGCCAGCAGCCAACGACAGGGGGCGAATCAGCCCCAGCATTTT. This translates into CASSQRQGANQPQHF.

The sample holds a few counts of this clone. The gene calls are TRBV4-3 and TRBJ2-3, with 9 bases that match TRBD2. Per germline, CDR1 LGHNA and CDR2 YSLEER. The trim removed 0 bases at V and 4 bases at J, leaving 5 bases unmatched. The CDR3 covers 16 residues. The CDR3 region is CASSQDRASGADTQYF. CDR3 sequence (DNA): TGCGCCAGCAGCCAAGATAGGGCTAGCGGGGCAGATACGCAGTATTTT.

The chain recombines TRBV9 with TRBJ2-7; weak D call: TRBD2 (6 bases). Trimming cost V 4 bases and J 2 bases, with 13 bases left between them. The germline gives CDR1 SGDLS, CDR2 YYNGEE. This CDR3 comprises 14 residues. CDR3 nucleotide sequence: TGTGCCAGCAGCCCGGGGGTGGAGCCCTACGAGCAGTACTTC. Translation: CASSPGVEPYEQYF.

The gene calls are TRBV3-1 (or the pseudogene TRBV3-2) and TRBJ1-2; possibly TRBD1 for D (6 bases). Trimming left V 0 bases short and J 4 bases short, with 12 bases between. The CDR3 is 15 residues long. Germline CDR1 and CDR2: LGHDT and YNNKEL (reference sequence). The CDR3 region has the DNA TGTGCCAGCAGCCAAGATCGACAGGCAATCTATGGCTACACCTTC. As protein: CASSQDRQAIYGYTF.

The chain is built from TRBV19 and TRBJ2-7, with 10 bases aligning to TRBD2. Unmatched junction bases numbered 5, after V lost 2 bases and J lost 7 bases. Germline V gene lookup returns CDR1 LNHDA and CDR2 SQIVND (reference sequence). CDR3 length: 14 residues. The CDR3 bases are TGTGCCAGTAGTATACTAGCGGGAGCGCGGGAGCAGTACTTC. Amino acid sequence: CASSILAGAREQYF.

The genes are TRBV12-3 or TRBV12-4 and TRBJ1-2, with 8 positions matching TRBD1. The CDR3 is 13 amino acids. V was clipped by 3 bases and J by 9 bases; unmatched bases: 6. The CDR3: CASSFGTGGRYTF. The CDR3 DNA reads TGTGCCAGCAGTTTTGGGACAGGTGGTCGCTACACCTTC.

V gene TRBV4-1 combines with J gene TRBJ1-3; no firm D call. The germline V gene has CDR1 MGHRA and CDR2 YSYEKL. With 0 bases removed from V and 0 bases from J, the gap between germline ends came to 6 bases. The CDR3 spans 15 residues. The CDR3 protein is CASSQDWASGNTIYF. The DNA of the CDR3 is TGCGCCAGCAGCCAAGATTGGGCCTCTGGAAACACCATATATTTT.

The chain joins TRBV7-9 to TRBJ2-5, with D maybe TRBD1 (6 bases). This CDR3 is 15 amino acids long. V gave up 7 bases and J gave up 4 bases, with 19 bases separating them. Germline lookup yields CDR1 SEHNR and CDR2 FQNEAQ (reference sequence). The CDR3 spells CASTPETGKRETQYF. The CDR3 DNA follows: TGTGCCAGCACCCCCGAAACAGGGAAGAGAGAGACCCAGTACTTC.

The rearrangement uses TRBV21-1 and TRBJ1-1; TRBD1 reflects the table's D call only, with no check against the DNA. TRBV21-1 constitutes a pseudogene. The CDR3 spans 18 residues. The CDR3 is CASSKNRPYRGSNTEAFF. DNA of the CDR3: TGTGCCAGCAGCAAAAATAGGCCCTACAGGGGCTCGAACACTGAAGCTTTCTTT.

This chain uses TRBV19 with TRBJ2-7; 8 bases are shared with TRBD1. Germline lookup yields CDR1 LNHDA and CDR2 SQIVND (reference sequence). J lost 3 bases, V lost 4 bases, and 5 bases had no gene match. The CDR3 consists of 14 residues. CDR3 residues: CASSSYGQGYEQYF. CDR3 coding DNA: TGTGCCAGTAGTAGTTACGGACAGGGCTACGAGCAGTACTTC.

This clone was seen only once. The chain uses TRBV7-3 and TRBJ2-1; TRBD2 matches 10 bases. CDR1 SGHTA and CDR2 FQGTGA come from the germline V gene. CDR3 length: 16 amino acids. V was pared by 2 bases and J by 7 bases, with 8 bases of the junction left unmatched. The CDR3 nucleotides are TGTGCCAGCAGCTTACTTCCTAGCGGGGGCTTGAATGAGCAGTTCTTC. This codes for CASSLLPSGGLNEQFF.

This chain links TRBV6-2 or TRBV6-3 with TRBJ2-2; 9 nucleotides line up with TRBD2. Germline V lookup: CDR1 MNHEY, CDR2 SVGEGT. V dropped 4 bases and J dropped 1; count of bases not matched to a gene: 10. The CDR3 totals 18 residues. The CDR3: CASSSKRLAEGNTGELFF. CDR3 bases: TGTGCCAGCAGTTCAAAGAGACTAGCGGAGGGGAACACCGGGGAGCTGTTTTTT.

J is TRBJ1-1 and V is TRBV18; 7 nucleotides line up with TRBD1. This CDR3 region has 14 residues. V trimming: 6 bases; J trimming: 0 bases; junction bases outside the gene matches: 4. Germline CDR1 and CDR2: KGHSH and LQKENI. The CDR3 bases are TGTGCCAGCTCGCAGGACAGGATGAACACTGAAGCTTTCTTT. This codes for CASSQDRMNTEAFF.

The V and J genes are TRBV11-2 and TRBJ2-3; 8 bases fit TRBD2. Germline loops: CDR1 SGHAT, CDR2 FQNNGV. This CDR3 spans 14 amino acids. Trimming at V came to 4 bases and at J to 6 bases, leaving 6 bases not matched to a gene. The CDR3 region is CASSSAAGADTQYF. The CDR3 coding sequence is TGTGCCAGCAGCTCCGCAGCGGGGGCCGATACGCAGTATTTT.

The rearrangement uses TRBV5-6 and TRBJ1-2, with no clear D. V was shortened by 6 bases and J by 5 bases, with 23 bases between the two germline ends. The CDR3 is 16 amino acids. Looked up from germline, CDR1 is SGHDT and CDR2 is YYEEEE. The CDR3 DNA follows: TGTGCCAGCACAACGACGACCGGGGATATAGAATATGGCTACACCTTC. Its translation: CASTTTTGDIEYGYTF.

V and J are TRBV9 and TRBJ1-1; D ambiguous. This CDR3 has 15 amino acids. V was clipped by 3 bases and J by 2 bases, with 14 bases between them. Germline V gene lookup returns CDR1 SGDLS and CDR2 YYNGEE. Written as DNA, the CDR3 is TGTGCCAGCAGCGGAAACAGTGGTGAAAACACTGAAGCTTTCTTT. Its translation is CASSGNSGENTEAFF.

The rearrangement links TRBV19 to TRBJ1-5; D gene uncertain. Looked up from germline, CDR1 is LNHDA and CDR2 is SQIVND (reference sequence). The CDR3 contains 11 residues. V lost 5 bases and J 6 bases, leaving 5 bases between the germline ends. CDR3 nucleotides: TGTGCCAGTAGTTCCGGTCAGCCCCAGCATTTT. It is translated as CASSSGQPQHF.

The CDR3 protein is CASSGQGGEKLFF. For the CDR3, the DNA is TGTGCCAGCAGCGGACAGGGTGGTGAAAAACTGTTTTTT. This chain connects TRBV9 to TRBJ1-4, with TRBD1 matching over 7 bases. CDR1 and CDR2 (germline): SGDLS, YYNGEE. CDR3 length equals 13 residues. V was pared by 3 bases and J by 7 bases, with 3 bases of the junction left unmatched. Supplemented by reference TRBV9 and TRBJ1-4, the full variable domain reads DSGVTQTPKHLITATGQRVTLRCSPRSGDLSVYWYQQSLDQGLQFLIQYYNGEERAKGNILERFSAQQFPDLHSELNLSSLELGDSALYFCASSGQGGEKLFFGSGTQLSVL.

The chain has TRBV5-4 and TRBJ2-5; 8 bases are a match to TRBD1. The germline V gene encodes CDR1 SGHNT and CDR2 YYREEE (reference sequence). This CDR3 contains 14 residues. V lost 5 bases, J lost 2 bases, and 5 bases stayed unmatched. CDR3: CASSQGQEQETQYF. The CDR3 DNA sequence: TGTGCCAGCAGTCAGGGACAGGAGCAAGAGACCCAGTACTTC.

The chain couples TRBV5-1 to TRBJ2-3, with 8 nucleotides matching TRBD1. In germline, CDR1 is SGHRS, CDR2 YFSETQ. This CDR3 contains 14 residues. Trimming took 6 bases from V and 2 from J; bases not matched to a gene: 5. In nucleotides, the CDR3 is TGCGCCAGCAAGACAGGGGTTTACACAGATACGCAGTATTTT. It is translated as CASKTGVYTDTQYF.